This T cell receptor beta chain came from a study of T cells in tumors after PD-1 blockade. Study-level background: Blood samples averaged around 100,000 templates (range about 22,000-260,000) and over 35,000 unique clonotypes. General study results and limits: Some novel exhausted tumor clones appeared in pre-treatment blood, suggesting peripheral recruitment.

Germline loops: CDR1 KGHDR, CDR2 SFDVKD. Trimming left V 5 bases short and J 8 bases short, with 15 bases between. CDR3 size: 14 residues. For this clone: Its cognate antigen is unknown.

TCRdb's copy holds only in-frame clones and misses some; the assay was immunoSEQ multiplex PCR. The sample yields roughly 35,000 clones, roughly two thirds seen once. Genomic DNA template from tumor biopsies or peripheral blood, 616 ng to 6,004 ng input. This chain connects TRBV24-1 to TRBJ2-1, with D tentatively TRBD1 (6 bases). The clonotype was recovered from a human donor with basal cell carcinoma. Material: PBMCs, obtained after anti-PD-1 treatment. Here the CDR3 DNA reads TGTGCCACCAGTGCCGCACAGGGTATCGATGAGCAGTTCTTC. Encoded protein: CATSAAQGIDEQFF.